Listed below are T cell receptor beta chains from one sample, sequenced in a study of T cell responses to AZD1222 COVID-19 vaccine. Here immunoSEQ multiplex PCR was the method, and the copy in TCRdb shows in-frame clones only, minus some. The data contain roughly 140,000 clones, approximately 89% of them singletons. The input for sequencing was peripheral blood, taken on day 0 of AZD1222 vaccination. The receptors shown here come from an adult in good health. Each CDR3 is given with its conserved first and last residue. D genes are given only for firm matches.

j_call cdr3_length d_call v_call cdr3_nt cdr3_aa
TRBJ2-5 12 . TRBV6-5 TGTGCCAGCAGAACCACCAGGGAGACCCAGTACTTC CASRTTRETQYF
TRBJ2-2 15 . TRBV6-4 TGTGCCAGCAGTGCCTCTCCGGGTAGCACCGGGGAGCTGTTTTTT CASSASPGSTGELFF
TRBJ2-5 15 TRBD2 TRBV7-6 TGTGCCAGCAGCTCACTAGCGGGATTACAAGAGACCCAGTACTTC CASSSLAGLQETQYF
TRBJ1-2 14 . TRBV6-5 TGTGCCAGCAGTAGTCCGGGACTCGGGTATGGCTACACCTTC CASSSPGLGYGYTF
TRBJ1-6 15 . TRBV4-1 TGCGCCAGCAGCCTCCCCCGGGACACTGGTTCACCCCTCCACTTT CASSLPRDTGSPLHF
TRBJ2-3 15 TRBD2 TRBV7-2 TGTGCCAGCAGCCCCGGGGGGGCTAGCACAGATACGCAGTATTTT CASSPGGASTDTQYF
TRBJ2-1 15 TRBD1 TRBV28 TGTGCCAGCAGTTTATTCAACAGGGGGTACAATGAGCAGTTCTTC CASSLFNRGYNEQFF
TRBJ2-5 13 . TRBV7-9 TGTGCCAGCGCGGACAGAACCCAAGAGACCCAGTACTTC CASADRTQETQYF
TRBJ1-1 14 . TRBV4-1 TGCGCCAGCAGCCAAGTTACGGGGGGCAGGGGAGCTTTCTTT CASSQVTGGRGAFF
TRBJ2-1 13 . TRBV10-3 TGTGCCATCAGTGAGTCCCCACACAATGAGCAGTTCTTC CAISESPHNEQFF
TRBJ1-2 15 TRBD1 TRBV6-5 TGTGCCAGCAGTTACTCGGGACAGACTAACTATGGCTACACCTTC CASSYSGQTNYGYTF
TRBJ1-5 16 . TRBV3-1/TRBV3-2 TGTGCCAGCAGCCAAGCGCCATCGACGGCCGATCAGCCCCAGCATTTT CASSQAPSTADQPQHF